A selection of T cell receptor beta chains follows, all from one sample in a study of blood T cells in healthy people across ages. One entry per CDR3 protein results from TCRdb running MiXCR on the 5' RACE reads. This sample has hundreds of thousands of distinct CDR3 sequences; under 30% occur once, and the top ten carry around 15%. The sample taken for sequencing was blood. These receptors were collected from a woman at least 80 years old in good health. Each CDR3 is given with its conserved first and last residue. A D gene is named only where the DNA matches it firmly. A clone size is listed for some rows: how often the clone was seen (once, few, many), or a class if it is expanded.

cdr3_length,clone_size,v_call,d_call,j_call,cdr3_nt,cdr3_aa
14,few,TRBV29-1,-,TRBJ2-2,TGCAGCGTTGGGGCAGGCCGGAACACCGGGGAGCTGTTTTTT,CSVGAGRNTGELFF
17,-,TRBV6-1,TRBD2,TRBJ2-3,TGTGCCAGCAGTGAAGCCCGGACTAGCGGGGGAACAGATACGCAGTATTTT,CASSEARTSGGTDTQYF
15,many,TRBV12-3/TRBV12-4,-,TRBJ2-4,TGTGCCAGCAGTCAAGACTTACTAGCCAAAAACATTCAGTACTTC,CASSQDLLAKNIQYF
16,-,TRBV6-5,-,TRBJ2-7,TGTGCCAGCAGTTCCTCCGAGGGACGGGCCGGCGACGAGCAGTACTTC,CASSSSEGRAGDEQYF
14,many,TRBV9,-,TRBJ2-5,TGTGCCAGCAGCCCTAATGTCGGAGGCGAGACCCAGTACTTC,CASSPNVGGETQYF
13,many,TRBV11-2,-,TRBJ2-5,TGTGCCAGCAGCTTAGGGGGGATGGAGACCCAGTACTTC,CASSLGGMETQYF
15,many,TRBV20-1,TRBD2,TRBJ2-4,TGCAGTGCTCCCAGGGGCGGGGGGGCCAAAAACATTCAGTACTTC,CSAPRGGGAKNIQYF
13,-,TRBV3-1,-,TRBJ1-2,TGTGCCAGCAGACGGGGACTGGCTTTTGGCTACACCTTC,CASRRGLAFGYTF
23,many,TRBV5-1,-,TRBJ1-5,TGCGCCAGCAGCTTGTCAAGAACGTCCAAGTGGGACACGGTAGCTTCTAGCAATCAGCCCCAGCATTTT,CASSLSRTSKWDTVASSNQPQHF
15,few,TRBV25-1,-,TRBJ1-3,TGTGCCAGCAGTTCAGGGGCTAGCTCTGGAAACACCATATATTTT,CASSSGASSGNTIYF
14,many,TRBV27,-,TRBJ2-7,TGTGCCAGCAGTTCCCCCGGGGGTCCCTACGAGCAGTACTTC,CASSSPGGPYEQYF
15,many,TRBV7-2,-,TRBJ2-5,TGTGCCAGCAGCATTACCCGGGACACACCAGTGACCCAGTACTTC,CASSITRDTPVTQYF
16,-,TRBV4-3,-,TRBJ1-2,TGCGCCAGCAGCCAAGAAACGGGACAATTAACTTATGGCTACACCTTC,CASSQETGQLTYGYTF
13,many,TRBV7-2,-,TRBJ1-2,TGTGCCAGCAGCTTAGACAGGGTCTCAGGCTACACCTTC,CASSLDRVSGYTF
16,many,TRBV11-2,TRBD1,TRBJ2-7,TGTGCCAGCAGACCTGATCCGGGACAGGGGGCGAACGAGCAGTACTTC,CASRPDPGQGANEQYF
16,few,TRBV6-6,-,TRBJ1-1,TGTGCCAGCAGTTACAGAGCAGGGGACCGGACGACTGAAGCTTTCTTT,CASSYRAGDRTTEAFF
14,-,TRBV7-2,TRBD2,TRBJ2-1,TGTGCCAGCAGCCCTCAGGGAGGGTGCAATGAGCAGTTCTTC,CASSPQGGCNEQFF
14,many,TRBV5-1,-,TRBJ2-3,TGCGCCAGCAGCTTGGGTCAGATCCCAGATACGCAGTATTTT,CASSLGQIPDTQYF
14,many,TRBV20-1,TRBD1,TRBJ2-3,TGCAGTGCTCACGGGACAGGGGGCGTGGATACGCAGTATTTT,CSAHGTGGVDTQYF
14,-,TRBV6-1,-,TRBJ1-2,TGTGCCAGCAGACTCAGGGGCGGGGGATATGGCTACACCTTC,CASRLRGGGYGYTF
15,few,TRBV7-2,TRBD2,TRBJ2-5,TGTGCCAGCAGCTCGGGTAGCGGGATCCAAGAGACCCAGTACTTC,CASSSGSGIQETQYF
13,many,TRBV27,-,TRBJ2-7,TGTGCCAGCAGTTTACGCCAGTATTACGAGCAGTACTTC,CASSLRQYYEQYF
15,many,TRBV29-1,-,TRBJ2-1,TGCAGCGTTGCACTCCTGGACAAACCTTACAATGAGCAGTTCTTC,CSVALLDKPYNEQFF
15,-,TRBV6-5,TRBD2,TRBJ2-1,TGTGCCAGCAGTCATGTAAGCGGGGCCTACAATGAGCAGTTCTTC,CASSHVSGAYNEQFF
15,few,TRBV13,TRBD1,TRBJ1-6,TGTGCCAGCAGTCTCGGTCCAGGGGGCGGTTCACCCCTCCACTTT,CASSLGPGGGSPLHF
16,few,TRBV5-1,TRBD1,TRBJ2-2,TGCGCCAGCCGCAACTCGACCAGGGGGCTTAGCGGGGAGCTGTTTTTT,CASRNSTRGLSGELFF
16,few,TRBV4-3,-,TRBJ1-3,TGCGCCAGCAGCCCCGAATGGGGGCCAGGTGGAAACACCATATATTTT,CASSPEWGPGGNTIYF
16,many,TRBV6-5,-,TRBJ1-2,TGTGCCAGCAGCGCAAGGAGTCCTCGGGGGCGTAACGGCTACACCTTC,CASSARSPRGRNGYTF
11,-,TRBV29-1,-,TRBJ1-2,TGCAGCGTGGGGGAGAACTATGGCTACACCTTC,CSVGENYGYTF
13,few,TRBV20-1,-,TRBJ2-2,TGCAGTGCTAGCCATCGGGGCACCGGGGAGCTGTTTTTT,CSASHRGTGELFF
12,few,TRBV6-1,-,TRBJ2-5,TGTGCCAGCAGTGTGAAGTTAGAGTCCCAGTACTTC,CASSVKLESQYF
15,few,TRBV28,-,TRBJ1-2,TGTGCCAGCAGTCTTCCCGGAACTTCTCGGTATGGCTACACCTTC,CASSLPGTSRYGYTF
16,-,TRBV12-3/TRBV12-4,-,TRBJ1-1,TGTGCCAGCAGATTGGGAACCTTTAGGTTGAACACTGAAGCTTTCTTT,CASRLGTFRLNTEAFF
15,many,TRBV7-2,-,TRBJ2-3,TGTGCCAGCAGCCCCCTCTCTCACCCCACGGATACGCAGTATTTT,CASSPLSHPTDTQYF
15,-,TRBV10-3,-,TRBJ2-1,TGTGCCATCAGTCGCGTAGGCAGGGGAGGAGACGAGCAGTTCTTC,CAISRVGRGGDEQFF
15,few,TRBV5-1,TRBD1,TRBJ2-1,TGCGCCAGCAGCCCCCGGGACAGTTTCCACAATGAGCAGTTCTTC,CASSPRDSFHNEQFF
15,many,TRBV5-5,-,TRBJ2-1,TGTGCCAGCAGCTATTCCGGGGCAAACTACAATGAGCAGTTCTTC,CASSYSGANYNEQFF
13,few,TRBV5-1,-,TRBJ1-1,TGCGCCAGCAGCCGAGGGGAGTTCACTGAAGCTTTCTTT,CASSRGEFTEAFF
18,many,TRBV20-1,TRBD1,TRBJ1-2,TGCAGTGCTTTTACGATCGGACAGGGGCGACCCGGCAACTATGGCTACACCTTC,CSAFTIGQGRPGNYGYTF
15,few,TRBV4-2,-,TRBJ2-2,TGTGCCAGCAGCCAAGTGTGGGAGGTGACCGGGGAGCTGTTTTTT,CASSQVWEVTGELFF
13,few,TRBV3-1,-,TRBJ1-1,TGTGCCAGCAGCCCCCACCAGAACACTGAAGCTTTCTTT,CASSPHQNTEAFF
15,many,TRBV7-2,TRBD1,TRBJ2-5,TGTGCCAGCAGCCAGACAGGGGTTAGGAGGGAGACCCAGTACTTC,CASSQTGVRRETQYF
15,few,TRBV2,-,TRBJ2-3,TGTGCCAGCAGTGAGAGGGGTAAGGACACAGATACGCAGTATTTT,CASSERGKDTDTQYF
16,many,TRBV4-2,-,TRBJ2-1,TGTGCCAGCAGCCAAGATGAGGGTATATCGGGCAATGAGCAGTTCTTC,CASSQDEGISGNEQFF
15,few,TRBV6-1,-,TRBJ1-6,TGTGCCAGCAGTGATGATAACAGAAATTATTCACCCCTCCACTTT,CASSDDNRNYSPLHF
14,few,TRBV7-2,TRBD1,TRBJ2-7,TGTGCCAGCAGGTCCGGGACAGGGGGCAATGAGCAGTACTTC,CASRSGTGGNEQYF
15,many,TRBV12-3/TRBV12-4,TRBD1,TRBJ2-1,TGTGCCAGCAGTAAAGGACAGGGGGCGGTGAATGAGCAGTTCTTC,CASSKGQGAVNEQFF
15,many,TRBV11-2,-,TRBJ2-6,TGTGCCAGCAGCTTCTCTAGGTCTGGGGCCAACGTCCTGACTTTC,CASSFSRSGANVLTF